This TCR beta chain was sequenced for a study of T cells in Graves' hyperthyroidism and ophthalmopathy. Study-level background: Once the initial diagnosis was made, peripheral blood was obtained before any treatment.

Hyperthyroidism was newly diagnosed in patients aged 18 to 65 (duration under 2 months). The authors took PBMCs from 10 ml fresh peripheral blood. The CDR3 is 13 residues long. Per germline, CDR1 DFQATT and CDR2 SNEGSKA (reference sequence). V shed 1 base and J shed 9 bases, with 13 bases lying between them. The TCR beta CDR3 regions underwent amplification using RNA transcripts as the source. First-round RT-PCR targeting the TCR CDR3 was performed with the HTBI primer set. MiXCR was run by TCRdb on the multiplex PCR reads, yielding one entry per CDR3 protein. Among 350,000 or so distinct CDR3 sequences listed, under 25% were seen once.

This receptor was obtained from a woman in her forties or fifties with Graves' hyperthyroidism. The source material was blood. This chain connects TRBV20-1 to TRBJ1-5, with D possibly matching TRBD1 (5 bases). The CDR3 nucleotides read TGCAGTGCTAGAGTGACCGCCCAGGGGCCCCAGCATTTT. The encoded protein is CSARVTAQGPQHF.